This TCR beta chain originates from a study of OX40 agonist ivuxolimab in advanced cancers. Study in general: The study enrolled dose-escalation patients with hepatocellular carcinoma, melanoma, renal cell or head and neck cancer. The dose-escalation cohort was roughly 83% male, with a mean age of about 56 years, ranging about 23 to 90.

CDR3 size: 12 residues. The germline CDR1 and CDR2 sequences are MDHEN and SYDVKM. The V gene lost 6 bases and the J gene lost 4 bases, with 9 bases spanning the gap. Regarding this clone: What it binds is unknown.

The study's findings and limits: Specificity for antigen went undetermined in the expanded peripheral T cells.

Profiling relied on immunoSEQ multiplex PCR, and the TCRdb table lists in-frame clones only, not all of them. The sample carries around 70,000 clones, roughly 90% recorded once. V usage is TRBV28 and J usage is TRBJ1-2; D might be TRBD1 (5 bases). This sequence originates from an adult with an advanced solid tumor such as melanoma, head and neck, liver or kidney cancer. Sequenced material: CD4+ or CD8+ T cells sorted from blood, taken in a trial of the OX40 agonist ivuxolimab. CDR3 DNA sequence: TGTGCCAGCAGGCAGGGAGGCTATGGCTACACCTTC. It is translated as CASRQGGYGYTF.